This T cell receptor beta chain was identified in a study of CD8+ T cells in alopecia areata. Study information: Treatment with tofacitinib (6 to 18 months) was followed by 6 months off drug. Study-level findings and limits: Mice gave a clearer picture of TCR sharing than patients did, possibly for HLA-related reasons. When scalp samples are sequenced, resident alphabeta T cells of normal skin are also captured.

Both peripheral blood and punch biopsies of lesional scalp skin were obtained from patients who had alopecia areata. Points on this clone: The antigen is undetermined.

After isolation, RNA underwent reverse transcription to generate cDNA as the sequencing template. TCRdb's copy holds only in-frame clones and misses some; the assay was immunoSEQ multiplex PCR. The sample carries hundreds of thousands of clones, 67% recorded once. V was pared by 7 bases and J by 3 bases, with 15 bases between. The CDR3 sequence is 13 residues long. The germline gives CDR1 SQVTM, CDR2 ANQGSEA. This specimen consisted of CD4+ T cells sorted from blood, obtained at week 0. The chain recombines TRBV29-1 with TRBJ1-2; D perhaps matches TRBD1 (5 bases). The sequence came from a human donor with alopecia areata. The CDR3 spells CSALGGGDYGYTF. The CDR3 region has the DNA TGCAGCGCCCTCGGTGGGGGAGACTATGGCTACACCTTC.